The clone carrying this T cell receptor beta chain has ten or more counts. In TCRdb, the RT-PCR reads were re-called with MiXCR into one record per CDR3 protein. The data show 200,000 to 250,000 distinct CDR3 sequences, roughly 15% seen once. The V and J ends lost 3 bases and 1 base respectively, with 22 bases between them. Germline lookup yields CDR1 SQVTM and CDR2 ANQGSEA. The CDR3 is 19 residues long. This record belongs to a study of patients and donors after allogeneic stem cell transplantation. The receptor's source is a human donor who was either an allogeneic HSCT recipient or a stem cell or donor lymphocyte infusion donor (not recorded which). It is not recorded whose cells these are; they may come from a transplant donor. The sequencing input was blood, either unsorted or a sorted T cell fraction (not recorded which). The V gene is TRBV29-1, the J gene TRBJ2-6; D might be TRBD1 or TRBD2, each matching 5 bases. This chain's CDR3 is CSVEEAKPGRPSGANVLTF. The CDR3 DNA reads TGCAGCGTTGAGGAGGCTAAACCGGGACGGCCGTCTGGGGCCAACGTCCTGACTTTC.